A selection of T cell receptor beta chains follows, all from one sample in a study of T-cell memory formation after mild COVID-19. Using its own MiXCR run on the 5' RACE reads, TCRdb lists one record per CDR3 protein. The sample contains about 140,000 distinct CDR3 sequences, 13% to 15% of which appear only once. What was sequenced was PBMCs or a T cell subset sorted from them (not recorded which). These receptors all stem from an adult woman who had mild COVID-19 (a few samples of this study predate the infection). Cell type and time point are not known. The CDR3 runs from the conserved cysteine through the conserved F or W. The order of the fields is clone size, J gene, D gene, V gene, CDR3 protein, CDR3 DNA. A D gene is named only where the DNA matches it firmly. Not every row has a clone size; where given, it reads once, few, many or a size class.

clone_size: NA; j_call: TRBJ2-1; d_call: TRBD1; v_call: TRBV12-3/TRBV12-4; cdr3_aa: CASSFPGDRGLNEQFF; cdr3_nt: TGTGCCAGCAGTTTTCCGGGGGACAGGGGGCTGAATGAGCAGTTCTTC
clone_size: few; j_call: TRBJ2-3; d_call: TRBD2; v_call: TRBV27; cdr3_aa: CASSSTSGTDTQYF; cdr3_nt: TGTGCCAGCAGTTCTACTAGCGGCACAGATACGCAGTATTTT
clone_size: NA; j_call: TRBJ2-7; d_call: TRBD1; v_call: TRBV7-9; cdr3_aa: CASSSTGAGPHF; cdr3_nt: TGTGCCAGCAGCTCGACAGGGGCCGGACCCCACTTC
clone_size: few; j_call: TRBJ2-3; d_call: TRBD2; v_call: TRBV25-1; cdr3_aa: CASSELLPERELRHTQYF; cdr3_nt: TGTGCCAGCAGTGAGCTTCTACCAGAGCGGGAGTTGCGTCATACGCAGTATTTT
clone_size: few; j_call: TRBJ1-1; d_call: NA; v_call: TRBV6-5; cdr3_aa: CASSYRLGNTEAFF; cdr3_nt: TGTGCCAGCAGTTACCGCCTAGGGAACACTGAAGCTTTCTTT
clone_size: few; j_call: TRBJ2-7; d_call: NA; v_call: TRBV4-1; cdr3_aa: CASSQDQSTPTYEQYF; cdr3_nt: TGCGCCAGCAGCCAAGATCAGAGTACACCCACCTACGAGCAGTACTTC
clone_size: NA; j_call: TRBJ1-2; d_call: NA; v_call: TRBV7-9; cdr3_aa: CASSPDSVNYGYTF; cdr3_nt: TGTGCCAGCAGCCCCGACAGCGTTAACTATGGCTACACCTTC
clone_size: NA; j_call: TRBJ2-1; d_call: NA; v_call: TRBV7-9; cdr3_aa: CASSSTPLNEINEQFF; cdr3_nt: TGTGCCAGCAGCTCTACACCTCTGAACGAAATAAATGAGCAGTTCTTC
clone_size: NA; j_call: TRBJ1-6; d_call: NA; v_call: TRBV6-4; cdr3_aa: CASSEQDNSPLHF; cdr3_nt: TGTGCCAGCAGTGAACAGGACAATTCACCCCTCCACTTT
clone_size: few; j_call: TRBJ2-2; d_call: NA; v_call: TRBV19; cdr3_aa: CASSISWGATNTGELFF; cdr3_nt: TGTGCCAGTAGTATAAGTTGGGGCGCCACGAACACCGGGGAGCTGTTTTTT
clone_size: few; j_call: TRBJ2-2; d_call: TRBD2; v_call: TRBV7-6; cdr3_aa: CASRGTFTSATNTGELFF; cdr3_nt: TGTGCCAGCAGGGGGACCTTTACTAGCGCCACGAACACCGGGGAGCTGTTTTTT
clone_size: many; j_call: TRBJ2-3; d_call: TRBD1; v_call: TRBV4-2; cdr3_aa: CASSSQPIGQGTDTQYF; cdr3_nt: TGTGCCAGCAGCTCCCAACCTATAGGACAGGGTACAGATACGCAGTATTTT
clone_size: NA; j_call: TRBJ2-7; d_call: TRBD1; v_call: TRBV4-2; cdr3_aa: CASSQEVSGTVNEQYF; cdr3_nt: TGTGCCAGCAGCCAAGAAGTCTCCGGGACAGTAAACGAGCAGTACTTC
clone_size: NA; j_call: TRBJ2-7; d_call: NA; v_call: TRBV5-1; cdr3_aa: CASSVGSYEQYF; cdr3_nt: TGCGCCAGCAGCGTCGGTTCCTACGAGCAGTACTTC
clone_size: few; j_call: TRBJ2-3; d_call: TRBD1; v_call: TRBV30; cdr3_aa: CAWEGARSDTQYF; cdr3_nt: TGTGCCTGGGAGGGGGCGAGGTCAGATACGCAGTATTTT
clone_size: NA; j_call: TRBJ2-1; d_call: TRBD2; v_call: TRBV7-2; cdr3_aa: CASTGGGGANEQFF; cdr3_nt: TGTGCCAGCACGGGGGGAGGTGGAGCCAATGAGCAGTTCTTC
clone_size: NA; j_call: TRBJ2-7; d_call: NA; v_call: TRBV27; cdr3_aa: CASSSTGAIYEQYF; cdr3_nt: TGTGCCAGCAGTTCAACCGGGGCGATCTACGAGCAGTACTTC
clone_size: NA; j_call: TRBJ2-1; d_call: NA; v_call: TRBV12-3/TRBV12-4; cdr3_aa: CASSFGQLNEQFF; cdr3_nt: TGTGCCAGCAGTTTCGGTCAACTTAATGAGCAGTTCTTC
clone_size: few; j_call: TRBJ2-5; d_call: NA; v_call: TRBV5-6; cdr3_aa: CASSLAIGRGQETQYF; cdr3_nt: TGTGCCAGCAGCTTGGCTATCGGCAGGGGCCAAGAGACCCAGTACTTC
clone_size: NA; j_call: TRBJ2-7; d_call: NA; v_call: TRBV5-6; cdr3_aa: CASSRRTDYEQYF; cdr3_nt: TGTGCCAGCAGCCGTCGGACAGATTACGAGCAGTACTTC
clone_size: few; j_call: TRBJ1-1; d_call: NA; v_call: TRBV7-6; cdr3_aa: CASSQSGTVRTEAFF; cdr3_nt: TGTGCCAGCAGTCAAAGCGGGACGGTGAGGACTGAAGCTTTCTTT
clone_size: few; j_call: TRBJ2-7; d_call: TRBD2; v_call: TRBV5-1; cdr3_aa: CASSETSGLYEQYF; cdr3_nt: TGCGCCAGCAGCGAAACTAGCGGACTATACGAGCAGTACTTC
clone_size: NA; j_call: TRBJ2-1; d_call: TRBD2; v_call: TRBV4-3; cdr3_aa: CASSRRSLAGIGDEQFF; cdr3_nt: TGCGCCAGCAGCCGCCGATCACTAGCGGGAATAGGGGATGAGCAGTTCTTC
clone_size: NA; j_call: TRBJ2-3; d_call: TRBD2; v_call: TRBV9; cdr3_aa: CASSVDSSGGTGDTQYF; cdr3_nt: TGTGCCAGCAGCGTAGACTCTAGCGGGGGGACTGGAGATACGCAGTATTTT
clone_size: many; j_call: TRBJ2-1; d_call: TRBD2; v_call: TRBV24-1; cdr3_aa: CATSDPGLAGVEQFF; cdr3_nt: TGTGCCACCAGTGATCCGGGACTAGCGGGAGTTGAGCAGTTCTTC
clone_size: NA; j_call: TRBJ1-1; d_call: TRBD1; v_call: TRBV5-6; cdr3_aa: CASSLGDRMNTEAFF; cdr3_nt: TGTGCCAGCAGCTTGGGGGACAGAATGAACACTGAAGCTTTCTTT
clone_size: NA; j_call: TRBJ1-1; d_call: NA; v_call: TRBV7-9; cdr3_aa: CASSLVPLPEAFF; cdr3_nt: TGTGCCAGCAGCTTAGTTCCCCTCCCTGAAGCTTTCTTT
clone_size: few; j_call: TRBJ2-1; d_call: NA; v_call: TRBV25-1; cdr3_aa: CASSEGGLHYNEQFF; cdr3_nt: TGTGCCAGCAGTGAAGGGGGCCTCCATTACAATGAGCAGTTCTTC
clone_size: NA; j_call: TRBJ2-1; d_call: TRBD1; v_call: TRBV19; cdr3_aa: CASSSGQGIRVYEQFF; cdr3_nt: TGTGCCAGTAGTTCGGGACAGGGGATTAGGGTGTATGAGCAGTTCTTC
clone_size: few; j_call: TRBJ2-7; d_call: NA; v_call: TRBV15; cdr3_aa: CATSRARPGRGGEQYF; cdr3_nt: TGTGCCACCAGCAGAGCAAGGCCAGGTCGGGGAGGCGAGCAGTACTTC
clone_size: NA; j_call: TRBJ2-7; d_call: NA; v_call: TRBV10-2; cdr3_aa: CASSETGLTYEQYF; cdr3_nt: TGCGCCAGCAGTGAGACAGGGCTGACCTACGAGCAGTACTTC
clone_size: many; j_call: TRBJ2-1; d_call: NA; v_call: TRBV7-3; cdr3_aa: CASSLTSNEQFF; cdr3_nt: TGTGCCAGCAGCTTAACTAGCAATGAGCAGTTCTTC
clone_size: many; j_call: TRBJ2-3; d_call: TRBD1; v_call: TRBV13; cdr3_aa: CASSLEGQGGNTQYF; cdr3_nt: TGTGCCAGCAGCTTAGAGGGACAGGGAGGAAATACGCAGTATTTT
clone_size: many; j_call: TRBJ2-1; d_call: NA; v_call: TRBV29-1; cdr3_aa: CSVEDGQGSYNEQFF; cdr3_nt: TGCAGCGTTGAAGATGGCCAGGGGTCCTACAATGAGCAGTTCTTC
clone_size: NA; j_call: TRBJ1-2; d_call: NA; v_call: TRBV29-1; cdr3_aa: CSATRGYGYTF; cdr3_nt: TGCAGCGCGACTAGGGGCTATGGCTACACCTTC
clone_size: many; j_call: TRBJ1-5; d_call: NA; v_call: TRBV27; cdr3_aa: CASSQTVDLFGGNQPQHF; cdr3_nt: TGTGCCAGCAGTCAAACGGTCGACCTTTTTGGGGGCAATCAGCCCCAGCATTTT
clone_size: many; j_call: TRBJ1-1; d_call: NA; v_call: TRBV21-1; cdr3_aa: CASREGGTEAFF; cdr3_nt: TGTGCCAGCAGAGAGGGCGGCACTGAAGCTTTCTTT
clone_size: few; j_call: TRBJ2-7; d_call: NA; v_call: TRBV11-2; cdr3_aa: CASSVKGYEQYF; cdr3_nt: TGTGCCAGCAGCGTCAAGGGCTACGAGCAGTACTTC
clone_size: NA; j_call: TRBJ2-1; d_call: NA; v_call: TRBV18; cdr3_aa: CASSPREYRGNVQFF; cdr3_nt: TGTGCCAGCTCACCACGGGAATACCGGGGGAATGTGCAGTTCTTC
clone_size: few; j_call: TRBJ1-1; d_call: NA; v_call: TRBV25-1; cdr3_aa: CASSEPGSASEAFF; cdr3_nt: TGTGCCAGCAGTGAACCAGGGTCAGCCTCAGAAGCTTTCTTT
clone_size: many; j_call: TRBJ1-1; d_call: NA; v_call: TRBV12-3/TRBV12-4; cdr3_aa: CASSFGGQAFF; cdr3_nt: TGTGCCAGCAGTTTCGGGGGGCAAGCTTTCTTT
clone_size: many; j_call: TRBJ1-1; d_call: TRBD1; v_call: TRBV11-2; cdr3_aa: CASSLGTGRGTEAFF; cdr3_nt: TGTGCCAGCAGCTTGGGGACAGGGCGGGGCACTGAAGCTTTCTTT
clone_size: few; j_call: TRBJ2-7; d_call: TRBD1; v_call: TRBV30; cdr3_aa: CAWSDGTVGEQYF; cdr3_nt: TGTGCCTGGAGCGATGGGACAGTTGGCGAGCAGTACTTC
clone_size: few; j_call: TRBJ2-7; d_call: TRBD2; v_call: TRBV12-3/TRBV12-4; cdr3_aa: CASRGLAYEQYF; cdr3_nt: TGTGCCAGCAGGGGACTAGCCTACGAGCAGTACTTC
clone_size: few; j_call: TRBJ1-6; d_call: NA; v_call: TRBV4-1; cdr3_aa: CASSQAVNSPLHF; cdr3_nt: TGCGCCAGCAGCCAGGCGGTCAATTCACCCCTCCACTTT
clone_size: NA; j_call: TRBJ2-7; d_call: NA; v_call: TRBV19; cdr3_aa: CASSVPGPYEQYF; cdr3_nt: TGTGCCAGTAGTGTTCCGGGTCCATACGAGCAGTACTTC
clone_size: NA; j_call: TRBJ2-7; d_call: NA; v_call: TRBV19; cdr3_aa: CASSIFRGNYEQYF; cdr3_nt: TGTGCCAGTAGTATCTTCCGGGGAAACTACGAGCAGTACTTC
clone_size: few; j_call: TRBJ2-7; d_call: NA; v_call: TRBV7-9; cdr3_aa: CASSLWGAEQYF; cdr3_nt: TGTGCCAGCAGCTTATGGGGGGCCGAGCAGTACTTC
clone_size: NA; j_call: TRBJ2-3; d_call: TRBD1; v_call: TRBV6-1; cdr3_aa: CASNRDRSTDTQYF; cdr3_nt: TGTGCCAGCAACAGGGACAGGAGCACAGATACGCAGTATTTT